Listed here are 8 T cell receptor beta chains from one sample, sequenced in a study of shared clonotypes between healthy human individuals. TCRdb's table, derived via immunoSEQ multiplex PCR, lists solely in-frame clones and lacks some. The data show 1,400,000 or so clones, about 98.5% seen once. The specimen sequenced was naive CD4+ T cells sorted from blood. Subset noted: CD45RA+ positively selected. The receptors derive from a man aged 25-45 years in good health.

With regard to this clone: Other nucleotide sequences in the sample specify the same CDR3. The chain has TRBV2 and TRBJ2-7; D is ambiguous. This CDR3 contains 11 residues. The V end lost 4 bases, the J end lost 5 bases, and 6 bases lay between the germline ends. Germline V CDR1 and CDR2: SNHLY, FYNNEI. In nucleotides, the CDR3 is TGTGCCAGCAGTGTCGGCAACGAGCAGTACTTC. This gives the protein CASSVGNEQYF.

The CDR3 region is CASSTSGRQNTGELFF. CDR3 nucleotide sequence: TGTGCCAGCAGTACTAGCGGGAGGCAAAACACCGGGGAGCTGTTTTTT. The rearrangement links TRBV6-4 to TRBJ2-2, with 12 positions matching TRBD2. J gave up 2 bases and V 5 bases, and 3 bases lay outside the gene matches. Germline CDR1 reads MRHNA; CDR2 reads SNTAGT. This CDR3 is built from 16 residues.

DNA for the CDR3: TGTGCCAGCAGCTTAGCGCCCCCCGGGGGCGGAACCGGGGAGCTGTTTTTT. Protein: CASSLAPPGGGTGELFF. The chain joins TRBV7-6 to TRBJ2-2; D possibly uses TRBD1 or TRBD2 (6 bases each). V gave up 0 bases and J gave up 5 bases, with 16 bases separating them. Germline loops: CDR1 SGHVS, CDR2 FNYEAQ. The CDR3 is made up of 17 amino acids.

This clone occurred once. In nucleotides, the CDR3 is TGTGCCAGCAGTTTTCGCGGACTAGCGGGAGAGGCTAATACGCAGTATTTT. It yields the protein CASSFRGLAGEANTQYF. The rearrangement links TRBV27 to TRBJ2-3; 13 bases are shared with TRBD2. Germline CDR1 MNHEY, CDR2 SMNVEV (reference sequence). Trimming took 3 bases from V and 7 from J; bases not matched to a gene: 10. The CDR3 totals 17 residues.

The chain employs TRBV27 and TRBJ2-7, with 7 bases that match TRBD1. The CDR3 has 16 residues. Per germline, CDR1 MNHEY and CDR2 SMNVEV (reference sequence). Trimming cost V 4 bases and J 2 bases; bases outside gene matches: 11. The DNA for the CDR3 is TGTGCCAGCAGTTACGTAGACAGGGTGCATCCCTACGAGCAGTACTTC. Its translation: CASSYVDRVHPYEQYF.

V usage is TRBV6-5 and J usage is TRBJ2-1; the D gene is possibly TRBD2 (8 bases). CDR1 and CDR2 from the germline V gene are MNHEY and SVGAGI. The ends were cut back, 10 bases at V and 10 bases at J, with 26 bases in the middle. This CDR3 is 15 amino acids long. CDR3 loop: CATSILAGWDREQFF. The CDR3 nucleotides are TGTGCCACCTCAATTCTAGCGGGTTGGGACAGAGAGCAGTTCTTC.

The chain is built from TRBV28 and TRBJ2-5; 8 nucleotides agree with TRBD1. Germline V lookup: CDR1 MDHEN, CDR2 SYDVKM. The CDR3 is 14 amino acids. Unmatched junction bases numbered 8, after V lost 7 bases and J lost 4 bases. CDR3 protein: CASTLTGQGETQYF. CDR3 sequence (DNA): TGTGCCAGCACCCTAACTGGACAGGGAGAGACCCAGTACTTC.

The V gene is TRBV23-1, the J gene TRBJ1-5; no firm D call. TRBV23-1 is treated as an ORF (open reading frame) with a function not yet certain. There are 12 residues in the CDR3. Trimming left V 4 bases short and J 3 bases short, with 4 bases between. Written as DNA, the CDR3 is TGCGCCAGCAGTCGCTACAATCAGCCCCAGCATTTT. It yields the protein CASSRYNQPQHF.